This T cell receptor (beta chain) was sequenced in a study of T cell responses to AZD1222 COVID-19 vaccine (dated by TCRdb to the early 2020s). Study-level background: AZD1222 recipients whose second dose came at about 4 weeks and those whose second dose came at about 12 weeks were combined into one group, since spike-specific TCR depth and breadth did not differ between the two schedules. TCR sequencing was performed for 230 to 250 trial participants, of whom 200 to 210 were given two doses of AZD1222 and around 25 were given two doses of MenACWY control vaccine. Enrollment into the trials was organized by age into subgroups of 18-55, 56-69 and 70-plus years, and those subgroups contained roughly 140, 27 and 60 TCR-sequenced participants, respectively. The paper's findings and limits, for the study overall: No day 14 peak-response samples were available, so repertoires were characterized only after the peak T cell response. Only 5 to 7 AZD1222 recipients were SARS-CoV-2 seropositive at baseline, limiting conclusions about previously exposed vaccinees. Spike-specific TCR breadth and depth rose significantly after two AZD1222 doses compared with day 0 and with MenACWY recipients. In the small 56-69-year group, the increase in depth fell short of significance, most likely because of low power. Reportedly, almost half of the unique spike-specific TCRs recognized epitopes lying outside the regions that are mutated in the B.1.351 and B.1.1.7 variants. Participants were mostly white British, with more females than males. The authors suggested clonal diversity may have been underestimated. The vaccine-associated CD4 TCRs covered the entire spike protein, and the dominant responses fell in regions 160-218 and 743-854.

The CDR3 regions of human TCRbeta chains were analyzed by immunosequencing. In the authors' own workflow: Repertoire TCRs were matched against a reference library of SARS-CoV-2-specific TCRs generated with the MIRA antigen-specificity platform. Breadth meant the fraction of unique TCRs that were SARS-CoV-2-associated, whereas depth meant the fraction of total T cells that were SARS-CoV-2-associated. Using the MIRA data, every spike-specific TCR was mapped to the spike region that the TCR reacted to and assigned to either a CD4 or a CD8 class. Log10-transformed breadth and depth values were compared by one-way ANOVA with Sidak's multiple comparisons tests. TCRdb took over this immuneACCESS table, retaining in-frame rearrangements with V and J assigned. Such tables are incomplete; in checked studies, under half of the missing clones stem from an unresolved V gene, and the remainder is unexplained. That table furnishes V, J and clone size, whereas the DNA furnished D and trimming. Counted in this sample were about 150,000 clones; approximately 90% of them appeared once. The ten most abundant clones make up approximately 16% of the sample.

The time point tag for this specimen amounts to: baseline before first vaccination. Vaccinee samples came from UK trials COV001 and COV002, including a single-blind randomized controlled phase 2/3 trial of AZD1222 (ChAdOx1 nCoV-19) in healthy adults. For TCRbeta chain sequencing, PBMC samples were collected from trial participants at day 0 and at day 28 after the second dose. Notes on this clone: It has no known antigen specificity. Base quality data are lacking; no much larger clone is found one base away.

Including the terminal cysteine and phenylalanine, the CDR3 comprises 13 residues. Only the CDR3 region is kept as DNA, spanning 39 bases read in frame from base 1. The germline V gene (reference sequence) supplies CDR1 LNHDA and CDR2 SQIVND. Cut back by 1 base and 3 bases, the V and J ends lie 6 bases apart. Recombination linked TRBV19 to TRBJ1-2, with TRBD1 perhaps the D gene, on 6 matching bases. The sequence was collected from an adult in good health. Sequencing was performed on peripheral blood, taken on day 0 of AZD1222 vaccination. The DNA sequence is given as TGTGCCAGTAGTATAGGACAGGACTATGGCTACACCTTC. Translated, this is CASSIGQDYGYTF.